This TCR beta chain was retrieved from a study of a mutant IDH1 vaccine in newly diagnosed glioma. Study information: Antecedent treatment encompassed radiotherapy, temozolomide, or their combination; the majority received both.

Here immunoSEQ multiplex PCR was the method, and the copy in TCRdb shows in-frame clones only, minus some. Here the sample spans tens of thousands of clones, over 70% being singletons. In the case of this clone: Its antigen remains unidentified.

Noted time point: week 23, last vaccination. Every single dose of the vaccine, 300 ug of mutant IDH1 20-mer peptide, came with topical imiquimod. After removal of 7 bases from V and 2 bases from J, the junction contained 9 bases not matched to a gene. The CDR3 loop spans 18 amino acids. CDR1 LNHDA and CDR2 SQIVND come from the germline V gene (reference sequence). This chain links TRBV19 with TRBJ2-2; 14 positions match TRBD2. The TCR comes from a man aged 35-49 years with glioma. The specimen comprised PBMCs, sampled from a glioma patient whose treatment included an IDH1 peptide vaccine. This CDR3 reads CASTHSGLAGVNTGELFF. As DNA, the CDR3 is TGTGCCAGTACCCACTCGGGACTAGCGGGGGTAAACACCGGGGAGCTGTTTTTT. Combining the CDR3 with reference TRBV19 and TRBJ2-2 gives the whole variable domain DGGITQSPKYLFRKEGQNVTLSCEQNLNHDAMYWYRQDPGQGLRLIYYSQIVNDFQKGDIAEGYSVSREKKESFPLTVTSAQKNPTAFYLCASTHSGLAGVNTGELFFGEGSRLTVL.